These T cell receptor beta chains were read from a single sample in a study of T cells in Graves' hyperthyroidism and ophthalmopathy. TCRdb analysed the multiplex PCR reads with MiXCR anew, one entry per CDR3 protein. The sample shows about 600,000 distinct CDR3 sequences, 14% of them seen only once. The sample was blood. These receptors all come from a woman younger than 35 with Graves' ophthalmopathy. Both conserved end residues are part of each CDR3. D genes are given only for firm matches. Clone size is not always given. Where it is, it says once, few, many or a class for expanded clones.

d_gene	v_gene	abundance	j_gene	CDR3nt	CDR3aa
TRBD2	TRBV6-5	.	TRBJ2-7	TGTGCCAGCAGTTACTCGAGCCTAGCGGGAGCGTTGGCCTACGAGCAGTACTTC	CASSYSSLAGALAYEQYF
.	TRBV3-1	.	TRBJ1-5	TGTGCCAGCAGCCATAGGCAGGGTGGGCAGCCCCAGCATTTT	CASSHRQGGQPQHF
TRBD1	TRBV30	.	TRBJ2-7	TGTGCCTGTCAAGACAGGGTCAATGGACGATACGAGCAGTACTTC	CACQDRVNGRYEQYF
TRBD1	TRBV13	many	TRBJ2-1	TGTGCCAGCTTGAGGGGGCAGTCCCAGGGTGAGCAGTTCTTC	CASLRGQSQGEQFF
.	TRBV6-9	few	TRBJ2-6	TGTGCCAGCAGTTCCGGGGCGCTTGGGGCCAACGTCCTGACTTTC	CASSSGALGANVLTF
.	TRBV6-1	.	TRBJ2-2	TGTGCCAGCAGCCCACCGACGGGGGCCACCGGGGAGCTGTTTTTT	CASSPPTGATGELFF
TRBD2	TRBV27	many	TRBJ2-7	TGTGCCAGCAGTTTGACTAGCGGGAGCCACGAGCAGTACTTC	CASSLTSGSHEQYF
.	TRBV18	many	TRBJ1-1	TGTGCCAGCTCACCACCAGTCGGGAAAGGCCCTGAAGCTTTCTTT	CASSPPVGKGPEAFF
TRBD2	TRBV27	.	TRBJ2-1	TGTGCCAGCAGTTTTATCGGGACTAGGAATGAGCAGTTCTTC	CASSFIGTRNEQFF
TRBD2	TRBV7-8	many	TRBJ2-5	TGTGCCAGCAGCCGCCACCGGAGTCTAGCGGCCCAAGAGACCCAGTACTTC	CASSRHRSLAAQETQYF
TRBD1	TRBV6-1	many	TRBJ2-3	TGTGCCAGCAGTTTGGACAGGGGAGCCTATTGGAAACCCACAGATACGCAGTATTTT	CASSLDRGAYWKPTDTQYF
TRBD2	TRBV7-9	many	TRBJ2-1	TGTGCCAGCTCCTGGGGACTAGCGGGCGGCGGCTCCTACAATGAGCAGTTCTTC	CASSWGLAGGGSYNEQFF
.	TRBV2	many	TRBJ1-5	TGTGCCAGCAGCGCAGTGGGGGGCAATCAGCCCCAGCATTTT	CASSAVGGNQPQHF
.	TRBV9	many	TRBJ1-1	TGTGCCAGCAGCCCCCGGACAGCAATGAACACTGAAGCTTTCTTT	CASSPRTAMNTEAFF
.	TRBV4-1	few	TRBJ2-2	TGCGCCAGCAGCCACCCAGCCCGGCGAACCGGGGAGCTGTTTTTT	CASSHPARRTGELFF
.	TRBV14	.	TRBJ2-3	TGTGCCAGCAGCCAAGGAGGCCTTGGTACGCAGTATTTT	CASSQGGLGTQYF
.	TRBV6-2/TRBV6-3	many	TRBJ1-1	TGTGCCGCCGAAGGAACGAGAACCTTGAACACTGAAGCTTTCTTT	CAAEGTRTLNTEAFF
.	TRBV30	many	TRBJ1-1	TGTGCCCGTAGACGTCTGAACACTGAAGCTTTCTTT	CARRRLNTEAFF
TRBD2	TRBV5-4	.	TRBJ2-2	TGTGCCAGCAGCTTGTTTGGACTAGCGGGCACCGGGGAGCTGTTTTTT	CASSLFGLAGTGELFF
.	TRBV12-3/TRBV12-4	many	TRBJ2-7	TGTGCCAGCAGTTTATTGCGGATACCCTACGAGCAGTACTTC	CASSLLRIPYEQYF
TRBD2	TRBV20-1	few	TRBJ2-1	TGCAGTGCTAGCCCTCGGACTAGCGGGACCGGGGCCAATGAGCAGTTCTTC	CSASPRTSGTGANEQFF
.	TRBV6-5	many	TRBJ2-7	TGTGCCAGCAGTTACTTCCAGGGCGGGTTCTACGAGCAGTACTTC	CASSYFQGGFYEQYF
.	TRBV28	many	TRBJ2-7	TGTGCCAGCAGTTTGGAGGGTACCATATCCTACGAGCAGTACTTC	CASSLEGTISYEQYF
TRBD1	TRBV2	many	TRBJ2-7	TGTGCCAGCAAGGGACAGGGGGCCACGGGGGAGCAGTACTTC	CASKGQGATGEQYF
.	TRBV19	few	TRBJ2-7	TGTGCCAGTAGTAGAAGGTACTCCTACGAGCAGTACTTC	CASSRRYSYEQYF
TRBD2	TRBV24-1	few	TRBJ2-1	TGTGCCACCAGTGACCCGGGAGGGGCGGGAGCAAGGGAGCAGTTCTTC	CATSDPGGAGAREQFF
.	TRBV5-1	.	TRBJ2-5	TGCGCCAGCAGCTTTGAGAGGGGACGAGAGACCCAGTACTTC	CASSFERGRETQYF
.	TRBV14	.	TRBJ2-5	TGTGCCAGCAGCCAAGACAGGAAAGAGACCCAGTACTTC	CASSQDRKETQYF
TRBD2	TRBV27	.	TRBJ2-2	TGTGCCAGCAGTGTTTTTAGGGGAGGGTATCGGGCCGAGGAGCTGTTTTTT	CASSVFRGGYRAEELFF
.	TRBV12-3/TRBV12-4	few	TRBJ2-7	TGTGCCAGCAGTTTGGGACCCGACTACGAGCAGTACTTC	CASSLGPDYEQYF
.	TRBV12-3/TRBV12-4	many	TRBJ2-7	TGTGCCAGCAGTTTAACTCGCTACGAGCAGTACTTC	CASSLTRYEQYF
TRBD1	TRBV9	.	TRBJ1-4	TGTGCCAGCAGCGTGGGCCCTGGCGGGGCAGGGGGCCTGGATGAAAAACTGTTTTTT	CASSVGPGGAGGLDEKLFF
.	TRBV2	many	TRBJ2-1	TGTGCCAGCAGTGACGATAGCTCCTACAATGAGCAGTTCTTC	CASSDDSSYNEQFF
TRBD1	TRBV9	many	TRBJ2-5	TGTGCCAGCAGTATTACAGGGGACCCCGGGACCCAGTACTTC	CASSITGDPGTQYF
.	TRBV7-2	many	TRBJ2-3	TGTGCCAGCAGAAAAGGGGGGGGACGAGGTTTCAGCACAGATACGCAGTATTTT	CASRKGGGRGFSTDTQYF
TRBD2	TRBV11-2	many	TRBJ2-2	TGTGCCAGCACTAGCGGGTCCTACACCGGGGAGCTGTTTTTT	CASTSGSYTGELFF
TRBD2	TRBV7-2	.	TRBJ2-7	TGTGCCAGCAGCGCTCCCGGGACTAGCGGGGACGAGCAGTACTTC	CASSAPGTSGDEQYF
.	TRBV12-3/TRBV12-4	many	TRBJ2-7	TGTGCCAGCAGTTTACCCGGGCCGGGACCCACCTACGAGCAGTACTTC	CASSLPGPGPTYEQYF